The rows below give T cell receptor beta chains drawn from one sample of a study of metastatic and nonmetastatic thyroid tumors. MiXCR re-clonotyped the PCR reads for TCRdb. The table records nearly 35,000 clones, roughly a sixth of them present only once. The sequenced sample was blood. These receptors were obtained from a female donor with papillary thyroid cancer or a benign thyroid nodule (not recorded which). Some clones in this sample may be carry-over from other donors' samples. Both conserved end residues are trimmed from each CDR3.

j_call v_call cdr3_aa
TRBJ2-2 TRBV28 ASSPSGTGDTGELF
TRBJ2-7 TRBV5-1 ASSLFGVGEQY
TRBJ2-3 TRBV5-4 ASSHELVPDTQY
TRBJ2-7 TRBV7-9 ASSGGSGAWEVQQY
TRBJ2-7 TRBV27 ASSRTSSAYEQY
TRBJ2-1 TRBV10-1 ASSGTPSLEEPYNEQF
TRBJ1-5 TRBV5-4 ASSLDVNQPQH
TRBJ2-7 TRBV20-1 SAWTRSPLGDEQY
TRBJ2-1 TRBV20-1 SASPGSGRARNEQF
TRBJ1-4 TRBV5-6 ASSRKVGREKLF
TRBJ1-5 TRBV27 ASSGSGGGNQPQH
TRBJ1-5 TRBV12-3/TRBV12-4 ASSLSGYQPQH
TRBJ1-6 TRBV6-1 ASSALDIRRNSPLH
TRBJ1-5 TRBV2 ASSQGQGGNQPQH
TRBJ1-2 TRBV19 ASSTMTGGGSYGYT
TRBJ2-2 TRBV5-1 ASSLDRMEELF
TRBJ1-6 TRBV20-1 SAREGGGSSYNSPLH
TRBJ2-7 TRBV10-1 ASSPGGGGEQY
TRBJ1-3 TRBV9 ASSPTGNTIY
TRBJ1-1 TRBV20-1 SARQSPMNTEAF
TRBJ1-3 TRBV28 ASSPGQGLRNTIY
TRBJ1-2 TRBV15 ATSPKDGRFGYT